This record concerns one T cell receptor beta chain sequence. Its antigen is still unknown. The data derive from a study of blood T cells in healthy people across ages. Then a second PCR, running about 6 to 12 cycles, was carried out with a sample-barcoded 5' primer and a J-beta primer mix. A minimum of 2.5 million CDR3-containing paired-end reads was obtained for each sample. TCRdb fed the 5' RACE reads into MiXCR, producing one record per CDR3 protein. The sample has around 500,000 distinct CDR3 sequences; around 48% are singletons. Roughly 10 milliliters of peripheral blood were drawn from each donor. A minimum of 6 micrograms of total RNA was extracted per sample. The study, taken as a whole, reports: Comparison with aged donors showed that long-lived donors had more naive CD4+ cells and higher diversity.

The specimen sequenced was blood. This receptor was obtained from a man of 80 years or more in good health.

This CDR3 reads CASRHGTGGAYVQFF. DNA for the CDR3: TGTGCCAGCAGACATGGGACAGGGGGAGCCTATGTGCAGTTCTTC. This chain links TRBV28 with TRBJ2-1; 11 bases match TRBD1. Trimming cost V 6 bases and J 12 bases; bases outside gene matches: 13. CDR3 length equals 15 residues. The germline CDR1 and CDR2 sequences are MDHEN and SYDVKM.